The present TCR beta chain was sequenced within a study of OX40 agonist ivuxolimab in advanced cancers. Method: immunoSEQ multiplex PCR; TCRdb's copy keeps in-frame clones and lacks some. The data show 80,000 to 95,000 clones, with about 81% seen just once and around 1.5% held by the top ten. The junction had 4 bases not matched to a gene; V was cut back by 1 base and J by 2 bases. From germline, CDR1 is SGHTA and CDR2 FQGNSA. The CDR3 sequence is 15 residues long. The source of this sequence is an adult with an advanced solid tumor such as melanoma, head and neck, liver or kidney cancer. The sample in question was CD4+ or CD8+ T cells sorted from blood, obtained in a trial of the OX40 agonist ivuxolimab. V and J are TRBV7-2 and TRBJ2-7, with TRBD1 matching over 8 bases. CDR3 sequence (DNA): TGTGCCAGCAGCTTAGAGGGACAGGCGACCTACGAGCAGTACTTC. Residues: CASSLEGQATYEQYF.